This T cell receptor beta chain came from a study of early T cells in non-severe SARS-CoV-2 infection. Study summary: Whole-blood bulk RNA, unsorted, was sequenced, and chains were unpaired. Whole-study findings and limits: Private and CD4 specificities were missed by VDJdb matching, which favored anti-spike CD8 responses.

Unique molecular identifiers were attached to individual cDNA molecules. TCRdb fed the 5' RACE reads into MiXCR, producing one record per CDR3 protein. This sample has over 50,000 distinct CDR3 sequences, with over 9.5% found just once. Points on this clonotype: The target antigen is unknown. This may arise from a read error, as a much more abundant clone is one base away.

This CDR3 has 14 amino acids. Trimming removed 10 bases at V and 8 bases at J, with 23 bases between. Germline values: CDR1 SGHTA, CDR2 FQGNSA. The material sequenced was whole blood. The sequence derives from an adult who was a healthcare worker with PCR-confirmed SARS-CoV-2 infection or an uninfected control (not recorded which). The chain employs TRBV7-2 and TRBJ1-2, with D tentatively TRBD1 (5 bases). CDR3 region: CATSPFAGGGGYTF. The CDR3 DNA reads TGTGCCACCTCCCCCTTTGCGGGGGGTGGCGGCTACACCTTC.